This TCR beta chain was identified in a study of blood T cell repertoires in COVID-19 (dated by TCRdb to the early 2020s). Some background on the complete study: Collaborator samples came from the United States, Italy and Spain and covered acute and convalescent phases of COVID-19. The material from the prospective study consisted of cDNA or gDNA derived from T cells, B-cell-depleted T cells, or PBMCs. Deeply sampled blood TCRbeta repertoires from subjects exposed to, actively infected with, or recovered from COVID-19 were included in the dataset. The repertoires were made available in a free public database intended to serve as a resource for research on the immune response to SARS-CoV-2. The samples were drawn from the first 160 participants of the ongoing ImmuneRACE study and from some 1,300 subjects provided by 6 global collaborators. Nearly every sample came with metadata listing a de-identified subject ID, COVID-19 status, age in years and sex. Where available, HLA class I and class II types were taken from metadata supplied by the sample provider and were not determined by assay-based typing.

A word on this clone: Its target antigen remains unknown. Base qualities were left out, and no much larger clone turns up one base away.

At one collaborating source in Seattle, patients were enrolled during active infection and were followed longitudinally through the course of disease. Collaborating institutions collected whole blood in K2EDTA tubes following their own protocols. For TCRbeta analysis, collaborators shipped samples in one of three forms: frozen whole blood, isolated PBMCs, or DNA extracted from either of those sample types. The immunoSEQ Assay, a bias-controlled multiplex PCR, was used to amplify TCRbeta CDR3 regions from genomic DNA. As for how the authors treated the data: Within the assay, amplification of reference gene primers was used to estimate how many nucleated cells each sample contained. To quantify the absolute abundance of each unique TCRbeta CDR3 rearrangement, sequence reads were collapsed and filtered. For each sample, productive Simpson clonality was calculated as the square root of Simpson's diversity index across productive rearrangements. TCRdb stores this immuneACCESS table with in-frame sequences only. Part of the clones is absent; in the studies checked, under half of the shortfall reflects unresolved V genes, and no reason is known for the rest. V and J calls and clone size are copied from that table; D and trimming were computed from the DNA. The sample table lists about 260,000 clones, around 92% of them with a count of one. 2% to 3% of the sample comes from the top ten.

Beyond this particular receptor, the publication reports: Clinical and demographic metadata were provided uncurated, with the amount varying by source and participant.

CDR1 and CDR2 are drawn from the germline V gene (reference sequence): MNHNY, SVGAGI. The V end loses 2 bases and the J end loses 8 bases, and a stretch of 7 bases separates them. Taken from cysteine to phenylalanine, the CDR3 has 12 residues. Only CDR3 DNA remains: 36 bases, in frame from the first base. Recombination joined TRBV6-6 with TRBJ1-3; no D gene can be assigned with confidence. What was sequenced was peripheral blood. The sequence came from a person under 30 with COVID-19, enrolled during active disease. The sequence in DNA is TGTGCCAGCAGTTACGGTGAGGACACCATATATTTT. Its protein reads: CASSYGEDTIYF.